Following are 22 T cell receptor beta chains from one sample sequenced in a study of cytomegalovirus exposure and HLA in healthy donors. Amplification used 60 Vbeta primers and 13 Jbeta primers. The data were produced by immunoSEQ multiplex PCR, yet TCRdb's version contains in-frame clones alone and is incomplete. Among over 150,000 clones listed, around 80% were seen once. Sequences were obtained from PBMCs. These receptors came from a human donor in good health.

V and J are TRBV7-9 and TRBJ1-4; D is perhaps TRBD1 (5 bases). CDR1 and CDR2 from the germline V gene are SEHNR and FQNEAQ (reference sequence). The CDR3 sequence is 14 residues long. V lost 5 bases, J lost 1 base, and 8 bases lay in between. CDR3 nucleotide sequence: TGTGCCAGCAGCGCGGGGGGAACTAATGAAAAACTGTTTTTT. Translated, it gives CASSAGGTNEKLFF.

The J gene is TRBJ2-1, the V gene TRBV18; 11 nucleotides line up with TRBD1. The CDR3 spans 15 residues. The V and J ends lost 7 bases and 8 bases, in that order; junction bases with no gene match: 10. Germline V gene sequence: CDR1 KGHSH, CDR2 LQKENI. In DNA form, the CDR3 reads TGTGCCAGCTTACCGGGACAGGGGGAAGTCGATGAGCAGTTCTTC. Amino acid sequence: CASLPGQGEVDEQFF.

This sequence joins TRBV2 and TRBJ1-2; 7 positions match TRBD1. Germline V CDR1 and CDR2: SNHLY, FYNNEI. V shed 3 bases, J shed 7 bases, and the junction held 5 bases outside the gene matches. CDR3 length: 13 residues. The CDR3 protein is CASSDTGASGYTF. Here the CDR3 DNA reads TGTGCCAGCAGTGATACAGGGGCGTCTGGCTACACCTTC.

This chain links TRBV7-9 with TRBJ1-3; D possibly corresponds to TRBD1 (5 bases). Germline CDR1 SEHNR, CDR2 FQNEAQ (reference sequence). Trimming removed 5 bases from V and 7 bases from J, with 12 bases in between. The CDR3 has 13 residues. The CDR3 is CASSPSGGNTIYF. The CDR3 region has the DNA TGTGCCAGCAGCCCCAGCGGGGGGAACACCATATATTTT. Drawing the rest from reference TRBV7-9 and TRBJ1-3, the complete variable domain is DTGVSQNPRHKITKRGQNVTFRCDPISEHNRLYWYRQTLGQGPEFLTYFQNEAQLEKSRLLSDRFSAERPKGSFSTLEIQRTEQGDSAMYLCASSPSGGNTIYFGEGSWLTVV.

V gene TRBV20-1 combines with J gene TRBJ1-1; the D is unclear. Germline V gene sequence: CDR1 DFQATT, CDR2 SNEGSKA (reference sequence). V was cut by 4 bases and J by 3 bases, with 6 bases left in between. This CDR3 contains 11 residues. The CDR3 region is CSAKIDTEAFF. CDR3 nucleotide sequence: TGCAGTGCTAAGATAGACACTGAAGCTTTCTTT.

CDR3 in amino acids: CASSLSSGEYEQYF. The CDR3 bases are TGTGCCAGCAGCTTATCTAGCGGAGAGTACGAGCAGTACTTC. V usage is TRBV7-2 and J usage is TRBJ2-7, with 7 positions matching TRBD2. CDR1 is SGHTA, CDR2 FQGNSA, per germline. This CDR3 has 14 amino acids. J lost 4 bases, V lost 2 bases, and 5 bases had no gene match.

The chain has TRBV6-5 and TRBJ2-6, with D unclear. Germline lookup yields CDR1 MNHEY and CDR2 SVGAGI. The V gene lost 2 bases and the J gene lost 2 bases, with 10 bases spanning the gap. The CDR3 spans 16 residues. Here the CDR3 reads CASSYGGVPGANVLTF. The CDR3 DNA is TGTGCCAGCAGTTACGGTGGAGTCCCTGGGGCCAACGTCCTGACTTTC.

The CDR3 bases are TGTGCCAGCAGTTCGCCTATAATTGCGTATTTT. As protein: CASSSPIIAYF. V is TRBV6-6 and J is TRBJ2-3; no firm D call. The CDR3 runs 11 residues. Trimming stripped 4 bases from V and 14 bases from J, with 13 bases between. Germline V gene lookup returns CDR1 MNHNY and CDR2 SVGAGI (reference sequence).

The chain has TRBV7-3 and TRBJ2-3; 9 nucleotides line up with TRBD1. Trimming at V came to 5 bases and at J to 2 bases, leaving 5 bases not matched to a gene. Germline V gene data show CDR1 as SGHTA and CDR2 as FQGTGA. The CDR3 has 15 residues. DNA of the CDR3: TGTGCCAGCAGCCCCGGGACAGGGTTCACAGATACGCAGTATTTT. Translation: CASSPGTGFTDTQYF.

The gene calls are TRBV10-3 and TRBJ2-5; possibly TRBD2 for D (6 bases). Germline V CDR1 and CDR2: ENHRY, SYGVKD. V lost 2 bases, J lost 1 base, and 14 bases lay in between. The CDR3 sequence is 16 residues long. The CDR3 is CAISESGGMSQETQYF. Written as DNA, the CDR3 is TGTGCCATCAGTGAGAGTGGGGGGATGAGCCAAGAGACCCAGTACTTC.

As to this clone: One junction end disagrees with the germline gene, perhaps due to a read error. The chain has TRBV7-7 and TRBJ2-7; no firm D call. The CDR3 spans 12 residues. CDR1 is SSHAT and CDR2 is FNYEAQ in the germline V gene (reference sequence). CDR3 in amino acids: CASSFQTYEQYF. The CDR3 nucleotides are TGTGCTAGCAGCTTCCAAACCTACGAGCAGTACTTC.

The chain carries TRBV10-1 and TRBJ2-5; D might be TRBD1 (6 bases). Germline V lookup: CDR1 WNHNN, CDR2 SYGVQD (reference sequence). CDR3 size: 14 residues. Between the trimmed V and J ends, which lost 7 bases and 2 bases, there was a span of 14 bases. This CDR3 reads CASIPRGYQETQYF. CDR3 coding DNA: TGCGCCAGCATCCCCAGGGGATATCAAGAGACCCAGTACTTC.

The rearrangement links TRBV19 to TRBJ1-2; 8 bases agree with TRBD1. Germline-derived CDR1 and CDR2 are LNHDA and SQIVND (reference sequence). Trimming cost V 4 bases and J 4 bases; bases outside gene matches: 2. The CDR3 sequence is 13 residues long. CDR3 loop: CASSRGQAYGYTF. The CDR3 DNA follows: TGTGCCAGTAGTAGGGGACAGGCCTATGGCTACACCTTC.

This sequence joins TRBV5-1 and TRBJ2-4; TRBD2 might be the D (6 bases). V dropped 4 bases and J dropped 6 bases, with 17 bases sitting between them. CDR1 SGHRS and CDR2 YFSETQ come from the germline V gene. This CDR3 has 15 residues. The CDR3 loop is CASSPRLDSGNIQYF. CDR3 in DNA: TGCGCCAGCAGCCCCAGACTAGATTCCGGAAACATTCAGTACTTC. The full variable domain, with the rest looked up from reference TRBV5-1 and TRBJ2-4, is KAGVTQTPRYLIKTRGQQVTLSCSPISGHRSVSWYQQTPGQGLQFLFEYFSETQRNKGNFPGRFSGRQFSNSRSEMNVSTLELGDSALYLCASSPRLDSGNIQYFGAGTRLSVL.

This clone appeared a few times. V usage is TRBV4-3 and J usage is TRBJ2-7; TRBD2 matches 11 bases. CDR3 size: 15 residues. The junction had 6 bases not matched to a gene; V was cut back by 4 bases and J by 4 bases. Looked up from germline, CDR1 is LGHNA and CDR2 is YSLEER. Here the CDR3 DNA reads TGCGCCAGCAGCCCTTCTAGCGGGGGGTCTTACGAGCAGTACTTC. Its protein is CASSPSSGGSYEQYF.

V is TRBV2 and J is TRBJ1-1; possibly TRBD1 for D (5 bases). Trimming shortened V by 7 bases and J by 3 bases, and 12 bases separated the two germline ends. The CDR3 is made up of 13 amino acids. Germline V gene data show CDR1 as SNHLY and CDR2 as FYNNEI. The DNA for the CDR3 is TGTGCCAGCAAGGACACTGGGGACACTGAAGCTTTCTTT. Its translation is CASKDTGDTEAFF.

The chain couples TRBV7-2 to TRBJ1-2, with a possible D match to TRBD1 (5 bases). This CDR3 is 15 amino acids long. From germline, CDR1 is SGHTA and CDR2 FQGNSA. Trimming pared 1 base from V and 1 base from J, leaving 10 bases between. DNA for the CDR3: TGTGCCAGCAGCTTAGTGGGCAGGGTTAACTATGGCTACACCTTC. Amino acid sequence: CASSLVGRVNYGYTF.

The chain links TRBV5-4 to TRBJ1-4; D remains unclear. The germline gives CDR1 SGHNT, CDR2 YYREEE (reference sequence). Trimming removed 0 bases from V and 7 bases from J, with 7 bases in between. The CDR3 consists of 13 residues. CDR3 region: CASSLAPVEKLFF. As DNA, the CDR3 is TGTGCCAGCAGCTTGGCGCCGGTTGAAAAACTGTTTTTT.

The V and J genes are TRBV29-1 and TRBJ2-2, with 8 nucleotides matching TRBD2. The CDR3 runs 13 residues. Germline V lookup: CDR1 SQVTM, CDR2 ANQGSEA. The trim removed 7 bases at V and 7 bases at J, leaving 8 bases unmatched. The CDR3 sequence is CSAGTRNLGELFF. The CDR3 region has the DNA TGCAGCGCAGGGACTAGAAATCTCGGGGAGCTGTTTTTT.

This rearrangement joins TRBV7-9 to TRBJ2-7; 11 bases are shared with TRBD1. The CDR3 contains 15 residues. With 5 bases clipped from V and 3 bases from J, the junction kept 6 bases outside the gene matches. Germline V gene lookup returns CDR1 SEHNR and CDR2 FQNEAQ (reference sequence). CDR3 sequence (DNA): TGTGCCAGCAGCGGCCGGGACAGGGGGTTCTACGAGCAGTACTTC. Translating gives CASSGRDRGFYEQYF.

The V and J genes are TRBV9 and TRBJ2-4, with 10 bases lining up with TRBD2. From germline, CDR1 is SGDLS and CDR2 YYNGEE. The CDR3 runs 16 residues. Trimming removed 0 bases from V and 11 bases from J; junction bases left unmatched: 11. The CDR3 DNA is TGTGCCAGCAGCGTAGCTAGCGGGGGCCCCCCCGACTTTCAGTACTTC. Translated, it gives CASSVASGGPPDFQYF.

The V gene is TRBV19, the J gene TRBJ2-7, with 8 bases aligning to TRBD1. Looked up from germline, CDR1 is LNHDA and CDR2 is SQIVND (reference sequence). Trimming removed 3 bases from V and 0 bases from J; junction bases left unmatched: 4. The CDR3 spans 15 residues. CDR3 sequence reads: CASSITGGTSYEQYF. The CDR3 DNA reads TGTGCCAGTAGTATTACAGGGGGGACCTCCTACGAGCAGTACTTC.